Listed here is a single T cell receptor (beta chain). No cognate antigen has been identified for it. One base away there is no much larger clone; base qualities are not given. In the prospective study, participants were roughly 18 to 89 years old, resided in about two dozen geographic areas of the United States, and were enrolled through a virtual design. Cohort assignment in the prospective study relied on participant-reported clinical history from a screening survey and a study questionnaire. Mobile phlebotomists in the prospective study collected whole blood, serum and a nasopharyngeal or oropharyngeal swab from every participant. Over a roughly 2-month period, participants in the prospective study had the option of providing additional blood draws and questionnaires. Before DNA extraction, blood samples from the prospective study were shipped at room temperature or frozen. The immunoSEQ Assay, a bias-controlled multiplex PCR, was used to amplify TCRbeta CDR3 regions from genomic DNA. In the authors' own workflow: Nucleated cell counts per sample were estimated from amplification of reference gene primers within the assay. To quantify the absolute abundance of each unique TCRbeta CDR3 rearrangement, sequence reads were collapsed and filtered. For each sample, productive Simpson clonality was calculated by taking the square root of Simpson's diversity index across productive rearrangements. This is the immuneACCESS table as TCRdb keeps it, with only in-frame sequences that have V and J called. A part of the clones is gone; compared with another copy, unresolved V genes explain less than half, and the rest is unexplained. D and trimming come from the DNA, and the V and J calls and clone size come from that table. Present in this sample are roughly 340,000 clones, 80% to 90% of which were seen just once. The ten largest account for around 1.9% of the sample.

The data are from a study of blood T cell repertoires in COVID-19 (dated by TCRdb to the early 2020s). For context, the study as a whole: For ImmuneRACE Cohort 3, a participant was defined as recovered based on two consecutive negative NP/OP PCR tests, clearance by a healthcare professional, or resolution of symptoms. The repertoires were made available in a free public database intended to serve as a resource for research on the immune response to SARS-CoV-2. The dataset comprised deeply sampled blood TCRbeta repertoires from subjects exposed to, actively infected with, or recovered from COVID-19. A de-identified subject ID, COVID-19 status, age in years and sex were almost always included in the sample metadata. The prospective study material was composed of cDNA or gDNA derived from T cells, B-cell-depleted T cells, or PBMCs. Collaborator samples came from the United States, Italy and Spain and covered acute and convalescent phases of COVID-19. Where available, HLA class I and class II types were taken from metadata supplied by the sample provider and were not determined by assay-based typing. The samples were drawn from two sources: the first 160 participants of the ongoing ImmuneRACE study, and about 1,300 subjects contributed by 6 global collaborators. Overall study outcomes, separate from this receptor: The amount of clinical and demographic metadata varied by source and participant and was provided uncurated.

CDR1 and CDR2 are drawn from the germline V gene: KGHSH, LQKENI. The CDR3 contains 17 residues, cysteine and phenylalanine counted. The kept DNA is CDR3 alone, 51 bases in frame from the first base. Clipping removes 1 base from V and 0 bases from J, with 5 as the unmatched junction base count. The clonotype comes from a man aged 35-49 years in a cohort exposed to, infected with or recovered from COVID-19 (not recorded which). The sequencing input was PBMCs or T cells enriched from blood (not recorded which). This sequence uses TRBV18 and TRBJ2-3; 9 bases in the middle match TRBD1. The bases read TGTGCCAGCTCACCACGGGGACAGGGAACTAGCACAGATACGCAGTATTTT. This translates into CASSPRGQGTSTDTQYF.